This T cell receptor beta chain was recovered during a study of blood T cell repertoires in COVID-19. Turning to the study itself: The samples span acute and convalescent COVID-19 from the United States, Italy and Spain. T cells, B-cell-depleted T cells, or PBMCs supplied cDNA or gDNA.

Original analysis: Amplification with reference gene primers provided the estimates of nucleated cell counts. Sequencing used immunoSEQ multiplex PCR; TCRdb keeps in-frame clones, though not all of them. V, J and clone size are taken as reported in that table, and D and trimming were inferred from the DNA itself. The repertoire holds just under 150,000 clones, roughly 89% seen once, with roughly 1% in the top ten. The CDR3 is 14 amino acids. The germline V gene has CDR1 MNHNY and CDR2 SVGAGI (reference sequence). V lost 6 bases to trimming and J lost 2 bases; unmatched junction nucleotides: 3. The chain employs TRBV6-6 and TRBJ2-2; 7 bases match TRBD2. The clonotype originates from a woman aged 45-65 years with acute or convalescent COVID-19. Sequencing was performed on peripheral blood. The CDR3 nucleotides are TGTGCCAGCAGCTGGGACTATAACACCGGGGAGCTGTTTTTT. Translation gives CASSWDYNTGELFF.